This T cell receptor (beta chain) was retrieved from a study of shared clonotypes between healthy human individuals. Study-wide results and caveats: The sharing of 5% to 5.5% of naive CD4 clonotypes was seen across a few donors.

Trimming cost V 6 bases and J 6 bases; bases outside gene matches: 8. The V gene's germline CDR1 is GTSNPN and CDR2 SVGIG (reference sequence). This CDR3 spans 14 amino acids. Assay: immunoSEQ multiplex PCR; the TCRdb copy retains only in-frame clones and omits some. The sample carries approximately 1.4 million clones, approximately 98% recorded once. Division of CD4+ cells produced a CD45RA+ naive subset and a CD45RA-negative memory subset. In regard to this clone: Its antigen is as yet unknown.

Material for sequencing was naive CD4+ T cells sorted from blood. This sample's subset: CD45RA+ positively selected. The chain couples TRBV30 to TRBJ1-5, with 10 bases fitting TRBD1. The sequence was obtained from a man aged 25-45 years in good health. The CDR3: CACARQGAFQPQHF. The CDR3 DNA is TGTGCCTGCGCACGACAGGGGGCTTTTCAGCCCCAGCATTTT.